Listed below are T cell receptor beta chains from one sample, sequenced in a study of CD8 T cells in ankylosing spondylitis. One entry per CDR3 protein, called by TCRdb with MiXCR from the 5' RACE reads. The sample has 200,000 to 250,000 distinct CDR3 sequences, 15% to 20% seen once. The sequencing sample was made of blood, either unsorted or a sorted T cell fraction (not recorded which). The receptor source for this set is a male donor with ankylosing spondylitis. Each CDR3 is given with its conserved first and last residue. The D gene is left open where the match is weak. Only part of the rows carry a size: once, few, many, or a class if the clone is expanded.

clone_size: -; j_call: TRBJ1-3; d_call: -; v_call: TRBV6-1; cdr3_aa: CASSEFYSGNTIYF; cdr3_nt: TGTGCCAGCAGTGAATTTTACTCTGGAAACACCATATATTTT
clone_size: few; j_call: TRBJ2-7; d_call: TRBD1; v_call: TRBV20-1; cdr3_aa: CSAFDQGQTYEQYF; cdr3_nt: TGCAGTGCGTTCGACCAGGGACAGACCTACGAGCAGTACTTC
clone_size: -; j_call: TRBJ2-1; d_call: TRBD1; v_call: TRBV6-5; cdr3_aa: CASFYSGQVNNEQFF; cdr3_nt: TGTGCCAGCTTCTACTCGGGACAGGTCAACAATGAGCAGTTCTTC
clone_size: few; j_call: TRBJ2-3; d_call: TRBD2; v_call: TRBV4-1; cdr3_aa: CASSPLPSGGAGGTDTQYF; cdr3_nt: TGCGCCAGCAGCCCCCTCCCTAGCGGGGGGGCGGGAGGCACAGATACGCAGTATTTT
clone_size: -; j_call: TRBJ1-2; d_call: -; v_call: TRBV30; cdr3_aa: CAWSGAARLGLTYGYTF; cdr3_nt: TGTGCCTGGAGTGGGGCCGCCCGACTAGGACTGACTTATGGCTACACCTTC
clone_size: few; j_call: TRBJ2-7; d_call: TRBD2; v_call: TRBV20-1; cdr3_aa: CSQAGLSDYEQYF; cdr3_nt: TGCAGCCAAGCGGGACTTTCAGATTACGAGCAGTACTTC
clone_size: few; j_call: TRBJ1-4; d_call: -; v_call: TRBV7-8; cdr3_aa: CACSFPYGWGNEKLFF; cdr3_nt: TGTGCCTGCAGCTTCCCATACGGGTGGGGGAATGAAAAACTGTTTTTT
clone_size: many; j_call: TRBJ2-1; d_call: TRBD1; v_call: TRBV12-3/TRBV12-4; cdr3_aa: CASSSWDRGNNEQFF; cdr3_nt: TGTGCCAGCAGTTCTTGGGACAGGGGAAACAATGAGCAGTTCTTC
clone_size: few; j_call: TRBJ1-2; d_call: -; v_call: TRBV5-6; cdr3_aa: CASSATGFLDYGYTF; cdr3_nt: TGTGCCAGCAGCGCTACAGGGTTTTTAGACTATGGCTACACCTTC
clone_size: -; j_call: TRBJ2-1; d_call: -; v_call: TRBV2; cdr3_aa: CASSDDGGPYNEQFF; cdr3_nt: TGTGCCAGCAGTGATGACGGGGGGCCCTACAATGAGCAGTTCTTC
clone_size: few; j_call: TRBJ2-1; d_call: TRBD2; v_call: TRBV4-1; cdr3_aa: CASSQDHVLAGVRGNEQFF; cdr3_nt: TGCGCCAGCAGCCAAGATCATGTTCTAGCGGGAGTTCGTGGTAATGAGCAGTTCTTC
clone_size: -; j_call: TRBJ1-3; d_call: -; v_call: TRBV4-2; cdr3_aa: CASSDAAASGNTIYF; cdr3_nt: TGTGCCAGCAGCGACGCGGCAGCCTCTGGAAACACCATATATTTT
clone_size: -; j_call: TRBJ2-1; d_call: -; v_call: TRBV11-1; cdr3_aa: CASSFSAGPAADYNEQFF; cdr3_nt: TGTGCCAGCAGCTTTTCGGCGGGACCCGCCGCGGACTACAATGAGCAGTTCTTC
clone_size: -; j_call: TRBJ1-1; d_call: TRBD1; v_call: TRBV9; cdr3_aa: CASSVPGQAPTEAFF; cdr3_nt: TGTGCCAGCAGCGTTCCGGGACAGGCACCCACTGAAGCTTTCTTT
clone_size: few; j_call: TRBJ2-1; d_call: -; v_call: TRBV27; cdr3_aa: CASNWETSSYNEQFF; cdr3_nt: TGTGCCAGCAACTGGGAAACGAGCTCCTACAATGAGCAGTTCTTC
clone_size: few; j_call: TRBJ1-2; d_call: -; v_call: TRBV9; cdr3_aa: CASSVGEDLYGYTF; cdr3_nt: TGTGCCAGCAGCGTAGGGGAGGACCTCTATGGCTACACCTTC
clone_size: few; j_call: TRBJ2-1; d_call: -; v_call: TRBV29-1; cdr3_aa: CSVELVLSYNEQFF; cdr3_nt: TGCAGCGTTGAGCTAGTTTTGTCCTACAATGAGCAGTTCTTC
clone_size: many; j_call: TRBJ2-7; d_call: TRBD2; v_call: TRBV29-1; cdr3_aa: CSVVTSGSYEQYF; cdr3_nt: TGCAGCGTTGTGACTAGCGGATCCTACGAGCAGTACTTC
clone_size: many; j_call: TRBJ1-5; d_call: -; v_call: TRBV10-3; cdr3_aa: CAVPTQPQHF; cdr3_nt: TGTGCCGTCCCTACACAGCCCCAGCATTTT
clone_size: few; j_call: TRBJ2-1; d_call: -; v_call: TRBV12-3/TRBV12-4; cdr3_aa: CASSLSGGQVGYNEQFF; cdr3_nt: TGTGCCAGCAGTTTGTCAGGGGGGCAGGTTGGCTACAATGAGCAGTTCTTC
clone_size: -; j_call: TRBJ2-7; d_call: -; v_call: TRBV4-1; cdr3_aa: CASSQTRDGAYEQYF; cdr3_nt: TGCGCCAGCAGCCAGACCCGGGACGGCGCCTACGAGCAGTACTTC
clone_size: -; j_call: TRBJ2-7; d_call: TRBD1; v_call: TRBV6-5; cdr3_aa: CASSYDRENEQYF; cdr3_nt: TGTGCCAGCAGTTACGACAGGGAGAACGAGCAGTACTTC
clone_size: -; j_call: TRBJ1-1; d_call: -; v_call: TRBV7-6; cdr3_aa: CASSLGFQDNTEAFF; cdr3_nt: TGTGCCAGCAGCTTAGGGTTCCAGGACAACACTGAAGCTTTCTTT
clone_size: few; j_call: TRBJ1-1; d_call: -; v_call: TRBV7-9; cdr3_aa: CASSLSGDPEAFF; cdr3_nt: TGTGCCAGCAGCTTATCAGGGGATCCTGAAGCTTTCTTT
clone_size: few; j_call: TRBJ2-5; d_call: TRBD1; v_call: TRBV12-3/TRBV12-4; cdr3_aa: CASSFPGGGQETQYF; cdr3_nt: TGTGCCAGCAGTTTCCCAGGGGGCGGACAAGAGACCCAGTACTTC
clone_size: -; j_call: TRBJ2-5; d_call: TRBD1; v_call: TRBV6-2/TRBV6-3; cdr3_aa: CASSSPSSRQGRKTQYF; cdr3_nt: TGTGCCAGCAGTTCCCCATCATCTCGACAGGGGAGAAAGACCCAGTACTTC
clone_size: -; j_call: TRBJ2-7; d_call: TRBD2; v_call: TRBV7-2; cdr3_aa: CASSLLSGGGGEQYF; cdr3_nt: TGTGCCAGCAGCCTCCTTAGCGGGGGGGGAGGGGAGCAGTACTTC
clone_size: few; j_call: TRBJ2-1; d_call: TRBD1; v_call: TRBV7-8; cdr3_aa: CASSSDLTGGSYNEQFF; cdr3_nt: TGTGCCAGCAGCTCCGATCTTACAGGGGGAAGCTACAATGAGCAGTTCTTC
clone_size: many; j_call: TRBJ2-7; d_call: -; v_call: TRBV29-1; cdr3_aa: CSVIQGPYEQYF; cdr3_nt: TGCAGCGTGATTCAGGGACCCTACGAGCAGTACTTC
clone_size: -; j_call: TRBJ2-7; d_call: -; v_call: TRBV3-1; cdr3_aa: CASSPSGFYEQYF; cdr3_nt: TGTGCCAGCAGCCCTTCAGGGTTTTACGAGCAGTACTTC
clone_size: -; j_call: TRBJ2-5; d_call: -; v_call: TRBV5-1; cdr3_aa: CASSLGVQPPGETQYF; cdr3_nt: TGCGCCAGCAGCTTGGGGGTGCAGCCCCCGGGAGAGACCCAGTACTTC
clone_size: many; j_call: TRBJ1-5; d_call: -; v_call: TRBV29-1; cdr3_aa: CSGDGQPQHF; cdr3_nt: TGCAGCGGGGATGGTCAGCCCCAGCATTTT
clone_size: few; j_call: TRBJ2-7; d_call: -; v_call: TRBV6-1; cdr3_aa: CASSELEVYEQYF; cdr3_nt: TGTGCCAGCAGTGAACTAGAGGTCTACGAGCAGTACTTC
clone_size: -; j_call: TRBJ2-1; d_call: TRBD2; v_call: TRBV14; cdr3_aa: CASSLAGGNMKYNEQFF; cdr3_nt: TGTGCCAGCAGTCTAGCGGGGGGAAACATGAAATACAATGAGCAGTTCTTC
clone_size: few; j_call: TRBJ2-7; d_call: -; v_call: TRBV12-3/TRBV12-4; cdr3_aa: CASSPGWGASSYEQYF; cdr3_nt: TGTGCCAGCAGCCCTGGCTGGGGGGCCAGCTCCTACGAGCAGTACTTC
clone_size: -; j_call: TRBJ2-7; d_call: -; v_call: TRBV2; cdr3_aa: CASSEGFKEPYEQYF; cdr3_nt: TGTGCCAGCAGTGAGGGTTTTAAGGAGCCCTACGAGCAGTACTTC
clone_size: -; j_call: TRBJ2-7; d_call: -; v_call: TRBV11-3; cdr3_aa: CASSYHDSSYEQYF; cdr3_nt: TGTGCCAGCAGCTACCACGATAGCTCCTACGAGCAGTACTTC
clone_size: -; j_call: TRBJ2-7; d_call: -; v_call: TRBV7-6; cdr3_aa: CASSGRNSYEQYF; cdr3_nt: TGTGCCAGCAGCGGAAGGAACTCCTACGAGCAGTACTTC